This T cell receptor (beta chain) originates from a study of T cells in Graves' hyperthyroidism and ophthalmopathy. Amplified regions were TCR beta CDR3 sequences from RNA transcripts. Using the HTBI primer set, a first-round RT-PCR was run on the TCR CDR3. TCRdb redid the calling of the multiplex PCR reads with MiXCR, one entry per CDR3 protein. The sample shows approximately 400,000 distinct CDR3 sequences, 15% to 20% of them seen only once. The TCR comes from a woman in her late teens or twenties with Graves' hyperthyroidism. The material sequenced was blood.

CDR3 residues: CASSDSGTGNTEAFF. CDR3 nucleotide sequence: TGTGCCAGCAGTGACTCAGGGACAGGGAACACTGAAGCTTTCTTT. This chain links TRBV12-3 or TRBV12-4 with TRBJ1-1, with 8 positions matching TRBD1. The CDR3 spans 15 residues. The J segment lost 1 base and the V segment lost 5 bases, leaving 6 bases of the junction unmatched.